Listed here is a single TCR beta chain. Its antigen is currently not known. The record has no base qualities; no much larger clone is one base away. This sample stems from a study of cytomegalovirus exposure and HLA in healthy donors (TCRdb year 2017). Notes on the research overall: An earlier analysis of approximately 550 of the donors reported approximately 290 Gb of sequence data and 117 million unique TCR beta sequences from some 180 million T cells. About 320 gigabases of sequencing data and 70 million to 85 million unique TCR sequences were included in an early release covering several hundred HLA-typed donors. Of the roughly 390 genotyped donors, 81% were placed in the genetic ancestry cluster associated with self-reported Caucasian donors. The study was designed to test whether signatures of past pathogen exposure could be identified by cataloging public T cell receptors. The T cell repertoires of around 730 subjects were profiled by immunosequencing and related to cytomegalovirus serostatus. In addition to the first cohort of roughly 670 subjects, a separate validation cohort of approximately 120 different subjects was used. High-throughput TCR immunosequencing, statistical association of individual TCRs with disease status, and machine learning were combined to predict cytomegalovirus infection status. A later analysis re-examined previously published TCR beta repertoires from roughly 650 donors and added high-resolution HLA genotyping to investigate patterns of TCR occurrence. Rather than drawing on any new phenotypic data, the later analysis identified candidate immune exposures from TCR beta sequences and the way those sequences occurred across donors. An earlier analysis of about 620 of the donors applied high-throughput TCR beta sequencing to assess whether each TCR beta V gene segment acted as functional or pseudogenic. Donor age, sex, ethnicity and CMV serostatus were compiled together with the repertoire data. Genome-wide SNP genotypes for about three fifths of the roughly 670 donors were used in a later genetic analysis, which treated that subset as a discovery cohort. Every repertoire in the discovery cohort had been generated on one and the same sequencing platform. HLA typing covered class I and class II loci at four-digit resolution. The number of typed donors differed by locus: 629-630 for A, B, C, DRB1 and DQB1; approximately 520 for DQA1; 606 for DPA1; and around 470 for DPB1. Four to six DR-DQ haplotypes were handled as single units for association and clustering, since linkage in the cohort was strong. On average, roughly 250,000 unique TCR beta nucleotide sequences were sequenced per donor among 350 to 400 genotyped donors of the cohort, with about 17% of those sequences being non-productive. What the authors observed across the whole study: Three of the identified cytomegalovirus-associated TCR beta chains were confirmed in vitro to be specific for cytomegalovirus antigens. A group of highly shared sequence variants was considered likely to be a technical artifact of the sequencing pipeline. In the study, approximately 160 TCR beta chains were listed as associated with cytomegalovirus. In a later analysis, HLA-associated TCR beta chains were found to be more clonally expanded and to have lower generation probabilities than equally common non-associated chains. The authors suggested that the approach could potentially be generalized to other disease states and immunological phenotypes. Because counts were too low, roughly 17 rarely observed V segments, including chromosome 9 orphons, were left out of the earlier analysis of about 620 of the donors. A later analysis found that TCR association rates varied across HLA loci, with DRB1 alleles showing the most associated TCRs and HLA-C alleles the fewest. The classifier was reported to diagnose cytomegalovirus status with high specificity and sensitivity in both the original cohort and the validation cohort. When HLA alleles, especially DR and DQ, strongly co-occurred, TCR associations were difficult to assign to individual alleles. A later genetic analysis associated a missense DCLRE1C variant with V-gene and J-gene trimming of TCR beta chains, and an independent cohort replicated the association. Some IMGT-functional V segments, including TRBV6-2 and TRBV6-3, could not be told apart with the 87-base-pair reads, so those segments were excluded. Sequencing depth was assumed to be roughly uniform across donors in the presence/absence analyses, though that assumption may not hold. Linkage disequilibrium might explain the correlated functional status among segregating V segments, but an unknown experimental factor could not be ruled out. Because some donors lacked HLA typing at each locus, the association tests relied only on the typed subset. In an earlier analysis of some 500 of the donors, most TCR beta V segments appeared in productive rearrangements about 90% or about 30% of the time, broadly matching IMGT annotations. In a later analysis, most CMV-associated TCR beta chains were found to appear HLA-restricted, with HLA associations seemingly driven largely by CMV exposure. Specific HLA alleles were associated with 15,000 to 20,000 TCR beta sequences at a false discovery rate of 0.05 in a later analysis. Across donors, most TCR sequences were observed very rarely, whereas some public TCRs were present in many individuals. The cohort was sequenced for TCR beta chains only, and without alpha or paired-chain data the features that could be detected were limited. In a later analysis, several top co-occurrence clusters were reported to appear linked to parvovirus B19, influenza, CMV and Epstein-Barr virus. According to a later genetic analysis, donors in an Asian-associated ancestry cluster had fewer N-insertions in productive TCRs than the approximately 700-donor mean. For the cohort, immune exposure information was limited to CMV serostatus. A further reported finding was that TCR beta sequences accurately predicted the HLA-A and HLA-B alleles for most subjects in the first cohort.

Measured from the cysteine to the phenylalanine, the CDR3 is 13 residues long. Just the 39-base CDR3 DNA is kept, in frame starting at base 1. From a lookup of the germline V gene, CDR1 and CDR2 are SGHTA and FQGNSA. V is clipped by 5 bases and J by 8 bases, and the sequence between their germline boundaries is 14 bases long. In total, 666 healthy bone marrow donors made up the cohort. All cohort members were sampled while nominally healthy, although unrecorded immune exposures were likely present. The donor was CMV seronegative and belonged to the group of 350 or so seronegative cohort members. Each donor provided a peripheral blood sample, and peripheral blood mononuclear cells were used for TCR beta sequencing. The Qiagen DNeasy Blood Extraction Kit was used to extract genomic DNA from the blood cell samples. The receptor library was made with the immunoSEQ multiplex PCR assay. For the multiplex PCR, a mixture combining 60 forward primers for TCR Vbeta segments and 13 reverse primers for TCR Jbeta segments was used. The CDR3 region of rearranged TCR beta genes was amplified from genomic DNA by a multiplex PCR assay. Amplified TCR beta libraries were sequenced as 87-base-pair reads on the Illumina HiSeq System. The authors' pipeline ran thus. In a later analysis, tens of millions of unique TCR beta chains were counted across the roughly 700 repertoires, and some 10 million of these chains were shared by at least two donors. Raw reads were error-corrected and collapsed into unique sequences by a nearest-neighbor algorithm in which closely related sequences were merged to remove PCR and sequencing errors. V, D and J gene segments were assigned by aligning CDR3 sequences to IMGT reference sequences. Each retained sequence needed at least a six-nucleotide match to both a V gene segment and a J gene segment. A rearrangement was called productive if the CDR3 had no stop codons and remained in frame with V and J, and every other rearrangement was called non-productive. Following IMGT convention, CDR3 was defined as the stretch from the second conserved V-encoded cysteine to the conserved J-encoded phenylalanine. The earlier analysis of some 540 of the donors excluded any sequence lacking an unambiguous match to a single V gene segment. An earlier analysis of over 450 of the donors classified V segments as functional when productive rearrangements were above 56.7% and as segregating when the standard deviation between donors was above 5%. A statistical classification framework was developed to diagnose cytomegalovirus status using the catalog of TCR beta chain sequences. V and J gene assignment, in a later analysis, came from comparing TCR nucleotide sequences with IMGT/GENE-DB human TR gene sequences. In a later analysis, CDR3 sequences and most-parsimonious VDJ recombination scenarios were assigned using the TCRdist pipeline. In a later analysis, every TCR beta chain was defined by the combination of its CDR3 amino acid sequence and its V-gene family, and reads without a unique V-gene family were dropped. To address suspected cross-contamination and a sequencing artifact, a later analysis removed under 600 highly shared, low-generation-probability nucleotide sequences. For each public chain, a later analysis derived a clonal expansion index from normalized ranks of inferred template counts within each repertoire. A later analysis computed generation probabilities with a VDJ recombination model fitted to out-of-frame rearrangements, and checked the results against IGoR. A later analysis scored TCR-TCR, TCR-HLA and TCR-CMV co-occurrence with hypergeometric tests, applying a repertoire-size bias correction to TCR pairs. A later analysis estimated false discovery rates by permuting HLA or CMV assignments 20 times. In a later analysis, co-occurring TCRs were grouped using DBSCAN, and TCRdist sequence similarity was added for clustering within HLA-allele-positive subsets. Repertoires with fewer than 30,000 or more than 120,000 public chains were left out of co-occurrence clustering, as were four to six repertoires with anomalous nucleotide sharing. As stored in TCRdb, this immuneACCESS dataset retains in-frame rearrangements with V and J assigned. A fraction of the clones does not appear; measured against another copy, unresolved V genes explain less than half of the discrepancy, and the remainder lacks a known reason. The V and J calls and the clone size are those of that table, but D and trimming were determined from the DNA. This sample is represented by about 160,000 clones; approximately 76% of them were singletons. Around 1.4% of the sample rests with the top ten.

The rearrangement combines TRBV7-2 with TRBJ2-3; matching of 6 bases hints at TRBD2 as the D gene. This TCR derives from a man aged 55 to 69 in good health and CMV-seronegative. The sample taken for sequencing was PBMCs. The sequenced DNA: TGTGCCAGCAGCGGACCAGAGGGAGGTACGCAGTATTTT. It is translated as CASSGPEGGTQYF.